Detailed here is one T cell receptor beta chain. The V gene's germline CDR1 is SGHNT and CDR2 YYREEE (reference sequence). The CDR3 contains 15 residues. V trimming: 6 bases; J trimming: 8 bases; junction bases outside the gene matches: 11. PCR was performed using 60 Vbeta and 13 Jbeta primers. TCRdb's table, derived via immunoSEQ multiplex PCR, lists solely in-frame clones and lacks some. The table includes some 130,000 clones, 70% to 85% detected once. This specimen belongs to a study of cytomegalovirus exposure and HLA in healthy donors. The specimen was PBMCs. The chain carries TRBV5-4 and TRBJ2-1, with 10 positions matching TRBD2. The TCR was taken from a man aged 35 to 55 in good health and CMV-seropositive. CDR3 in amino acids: CASTYSSGSVDEQFF. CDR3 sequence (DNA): TGTGCCAGCACCTATTCTAGCGGGAGTGTCGATGAGCAGTTCTTC.